Below are 7 T cell receptor beta chains sequenced from a single sample in a study of T-cell reconstitution after alpha-beta-depleted transplantation in children. The authors prepared the TCRbeta library with unique molecular identifiers. TCRdb reanalysed the PCR reads using MiXCR and keeps one entry per CDR3 protein. The sample contains tens of thousands of distinct CDR3 sequences, less than 55% of which appear only once. The sequencing used PBMCs, mostly from graft donor cells, collected 360 days after TCRalphabeta/CD19-depleted stem cell transplant. The receptors come from a male patient between 5 and 17 years old who had a stem cell transplant for acute lymphoblastic leukemia, so the T cells may come from the graft donor.

The rearrangement links TRBV5-1 to TRBJ2-7; weak D call: TRBD1 (5 bases). Per the germline V gene, CDR1 is SGHRS and CDR2 is YFSETQ. The CDR3 loop spans 14 amino acids. V shed 3 bases and J shed 3 bases, with 13 bases lying between them. The DNA of the CDR3 is TGCGCCAGCAGCTCGGTGACAGACTTCTACGAGCAGTACTTC. Its protein product is CASSSVTDFYEQYF. Full variable domain (remainder filled in from reference TRBV5-1 and TRBJ2-7): KAGVTQTPRYLIKTRGQQVTLSCSPISGHRSVSWYQQTPGQGLQFLFEYFSETQRNKGNFPGRFSGRQFSNSRSEMNVSTLELGDSALYLCASSSVTDFYEQYFGPGTRLTVT.

This chain uses TRBV20-1 with TRBJ2-7; D unresolved. V lost 0 bases to trimming and J lost 4 bases, with 16 bases between them. Germline V gene sequence: CDR1 DFQATT, CDR2 SNEGSKA (reference sequence). This CDR3 contains 15 residues. The CDR3 spells CSARDRLREFYEQYF. The CDR3 DNA sequence: TGCAGTGCTAGAGATCGGTTAAGGGAATTTTACGAGCAGTACTTC.

The V and J genes are TRBV24-1 and TRBJ1-5, with D maybe TRBD1 (6 bases). Trimming took off 5 bases at V and 4 bases at J, with 8 bases between the two ends. In germline, CDR1 is KGHDR, CDR2 SFDVKD. This CDR3 has 13 residues. CDR3 DNA: TGTGCCACCAGTGGGACAGTGAATCAGCCCCAGCATTTT. It is translated as CATSGTVNQPQHF.

The chain has TRBV5-5 and TRBJ2-7; D is undetermined. This CDR3 has 13 amino acids. The germline V gene has CDR1 SGHKS and CDR2 YYEKEE (reference sequence). V was clipped by 1 base and J by 2 bases, with 7 bases between them. In DNA form, the CDR3 reads TGTGCCAGCAGCTTGAGTAAAGCCTACGAGCAGTACTTC. It specifies CASSLSKAYEQYF. The full variable domain, with the rest looked up from reference TRBV5-5 and TRBJ2-7, is DAGVTQSPTHLIKTRGQQVTLRCSPISGHKSVSWYQQVLGQGPQFIFQYYEKEERGRGNFPDRFSARQFPNYSSELNVNALLLGDSALYLCASSLSKAYEQYFGPGTRLTVT.

The chain couples TRBV12-3 or TRBV12-4 to TRBJ1-1, with D perhaps TRBD1 (5 bases). V lost 5 bases and J 1 base, leaving 14 bases between the germline ends. The CDR3 runs 15 residues. CDR3 amino acids: CASSLSGGGNTEAFF. The CDR3 coding sequence is TGTGCCAGCAGTCTATCTGGGGGAGGGAACACTGAAGCTTTCTTT.

The chain combines TRBV21-1 with TRBJ2-4; the DNA was not used to check the table's D call, TRBD2. TRBV21-1 constitutes a pseudogene. The CDR3 totals 17 residues. The CDR3 loop is CASSIATSGAVANIQYF. The CDR3 nucleotides are TGTGCCAGCAGCATCGCGACTAGCGGTGCTGTGGCAAACATTCAGTACTTC.

The chain employs TRBV27 and TRBJ2-1; 11 positions agree with TRBD2. J lost 0 bases, V lost 3 bases, and 4 bases had no gene match. CDR3 length: 17 residues. Germline values: CDR1 MNHEY, CDR2 SMNVEV (reference sequence). As DNA, the CDR3 is TGTGCCAGCAGTTTCTTTCTAGCGGGAGGCTCCTACAATGAGCAGTTCTTC. Translation: CASSFFLAGGSYNEQFF.